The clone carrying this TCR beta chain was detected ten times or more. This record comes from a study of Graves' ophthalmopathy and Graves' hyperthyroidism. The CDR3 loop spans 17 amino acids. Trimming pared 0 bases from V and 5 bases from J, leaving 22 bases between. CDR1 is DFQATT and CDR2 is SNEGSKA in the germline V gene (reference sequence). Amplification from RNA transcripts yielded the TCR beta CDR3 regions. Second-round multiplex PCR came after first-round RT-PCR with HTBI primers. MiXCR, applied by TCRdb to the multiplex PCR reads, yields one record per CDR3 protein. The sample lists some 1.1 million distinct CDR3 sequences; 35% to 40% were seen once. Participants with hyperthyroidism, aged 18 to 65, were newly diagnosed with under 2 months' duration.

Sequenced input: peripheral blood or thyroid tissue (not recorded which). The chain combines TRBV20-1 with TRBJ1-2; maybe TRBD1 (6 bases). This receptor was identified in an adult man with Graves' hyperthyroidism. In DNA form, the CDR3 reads TGCAGTGCTAGAGAGGCTCGGGGGCAGGGGCGGGCTTATGGCTACACCTTC. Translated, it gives CSAREARGQGRAYGYTF.